The present T cell receptor beta chain was sequenced within a study of cytomegalovirus exposure and HLA in healthy donors. As for the study in general: The Caucasian-associated ancestry cluster held over 80% of more than 350 genotyped donors.

PCR primers comprised 60 Vbeta and 13 Jbeta primers. Using immunoSEQ multiplex PCR, the repertoire was profiled, and TCRdb retains in-frame clones only, with some absent. The top ten clones hold approximately 4% of a sample with 110,000 to 150,000 clones, more than 75% of them seen once. General study findings and limits: HLA allele associations emerged for roughly 17,000 TCR beta sequences in a later analysis, at 0.05 false discovery rate.

The CDR3 contains 22 residues. Germline CDR1 reads MGHRA; CDR2 reads YSYEKL. Trimming removed 0 bases from V and 4 bases from J; junction bases left unmatched: 22. Note on this clone: The antigen remains undetermined.

The chain uses TRBV4-1 and TRBJ2-4; 9 nucleotides match TRBD1. Sequenced material: PBMCs. The origin of this receptor is a man aged 18 to 29 in good health and CMV-seronegative. DNA for the CDR3: TGCGCCAGCAGCCAAGATCATGGGGATCTTTTCTGGACAGGGGAGCCGAAAAACATTCAGTACTTC. Protein product: CASSQDHGDLFWTGEPKNIQYF.